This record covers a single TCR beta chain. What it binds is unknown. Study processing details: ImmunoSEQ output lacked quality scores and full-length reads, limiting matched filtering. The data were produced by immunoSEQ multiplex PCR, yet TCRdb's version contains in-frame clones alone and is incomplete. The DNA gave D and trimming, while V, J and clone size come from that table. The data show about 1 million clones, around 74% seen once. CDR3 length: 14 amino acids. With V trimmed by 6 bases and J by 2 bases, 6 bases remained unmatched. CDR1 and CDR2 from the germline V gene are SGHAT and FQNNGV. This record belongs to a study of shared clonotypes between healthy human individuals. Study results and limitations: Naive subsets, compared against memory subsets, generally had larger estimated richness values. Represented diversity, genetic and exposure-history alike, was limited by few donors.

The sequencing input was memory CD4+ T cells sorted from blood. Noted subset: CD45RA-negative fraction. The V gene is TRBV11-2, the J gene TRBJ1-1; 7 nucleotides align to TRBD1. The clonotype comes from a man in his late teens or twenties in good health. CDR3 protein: CASSLQGFNTEAFF. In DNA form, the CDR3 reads TGTGCCAGCAGTCTACAGGGGTTCAACACTGAAGCTTTCTTT.